This T cell receptor (beta chain) derives from a study of regulatory T cells in long-lasting Graves disease. Germline V gene lookup returns CDR1 SQVTM and CDR2 ANQGSEA. Unmatched junction bases numbered 11, after V lost 4 bases and J lost 8 bases. The CDR3 runs to 14 residues. The sample's time point: newly diagnosed GD, antithyroid drugs for less than 3 months. TCR sequences were obtained from RNA taken from PBMCs. Through Arm-PCR of CDR3 regions and iRepertoire HTBI primers, TCR beta libraries were built. One entry per CDR3 protein results from TCRdb running MiXCR on the multiplex PCR reads. The data hold about 400,000 distinct CDR3 sequences, with 14% to 15% observed a single time. These data were also reused for a study on T cells in Graves' hyperthyroidism and ophthalmopathy.

The input for sequencing was peripheral blood mononuclear cells (PBMCs), taken at new diagnosis, from a patient treated with antithyroid drugs. The sequence was collected from a woman between 35 and 50 years old with Graves disease. J is TRBJ2-1 and V is TRBV29-1; 7 nucleotides agree with TRBD2. CDR3 bases: TGCAGCGTTGTTTGGTGGGAGGGCAGCTATGAGCAGTTCTTC. Translating it yields CSVVWWEGSYEQFF.